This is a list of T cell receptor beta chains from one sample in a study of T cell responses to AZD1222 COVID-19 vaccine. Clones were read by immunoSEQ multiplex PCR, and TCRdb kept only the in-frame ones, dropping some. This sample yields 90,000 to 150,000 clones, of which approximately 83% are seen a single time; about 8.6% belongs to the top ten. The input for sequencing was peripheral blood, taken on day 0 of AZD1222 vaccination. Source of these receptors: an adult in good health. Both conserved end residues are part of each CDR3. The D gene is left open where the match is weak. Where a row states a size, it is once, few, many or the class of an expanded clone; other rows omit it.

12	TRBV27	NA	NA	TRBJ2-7	CASRGGSGEQYF	TGTGCCAGCAGAGGCGGGTCGGGCGAGCAGTACTTC
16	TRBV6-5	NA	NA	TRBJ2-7	CASSYSNPLLSYEQYF	TGTGCCAGCAGTTACTCGAACCCCCTGCTCTCCTACGAGCAGTACTTC
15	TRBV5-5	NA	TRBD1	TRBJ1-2	CASSLDGQGTYGYTF	TGTGCCAGCAGCTTGGATGGACAGGGGACTTATGGCTACACCTTC
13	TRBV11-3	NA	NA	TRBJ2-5	CASSRVVRETQYF	TGTGCCAGCAGTCGGGTGGTTCGAGAGACCCAGTACTTC
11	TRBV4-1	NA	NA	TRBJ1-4	CASSRAAELFF	TGCGCCAGCAGCCGGGCGGCAGAACTGTTTTTT
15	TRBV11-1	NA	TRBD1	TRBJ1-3	CASSFGQGSGNTIYF	TGTGCCAGCAGCTTCGGACAGGGCTCTGGAAACACCATATATTTT
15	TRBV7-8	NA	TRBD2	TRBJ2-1	CASRPTSGKVGEQFF	TGTGCCAGCAGGCCCACTAGCGGGAAAGTCGGTGAGCAGTTCTTC
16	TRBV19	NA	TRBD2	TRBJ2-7	CASSRGTSGTINEQYF	TGTGCCAGTAGTAGGGGGACTAGCGGGACCATCAACGAGCAGTACTTC
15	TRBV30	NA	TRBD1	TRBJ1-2	CAWSLDRAARYGYTF	TGTGCCTGGAGTTTAGACAGGGCGGCTCGATATGGCTACACCTTC
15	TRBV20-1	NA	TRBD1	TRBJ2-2	CSATDRGTNTGELFF	TGCAGTGCTACTGACAGGGGAACGAACACCGGGGAGCTGTTTTTT
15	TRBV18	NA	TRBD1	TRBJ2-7	CASSRGGDRAYEQYF	TGTGCCAGCTCGCGTGGAGGGGACAGGGCATACGAGCAGTACTTC
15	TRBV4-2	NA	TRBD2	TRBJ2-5	CASSQSSGMQETQYF	TGTGCCAGCAGCCAATCCAGCGGGATGCAAGAGACCCAGTACTTC
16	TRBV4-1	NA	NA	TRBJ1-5	CASSQDFDSRNQPQHF	TGCGCCAGCAGCCAAGATTTTGACAGTCGCAATCAGCCCCAGCATTTT
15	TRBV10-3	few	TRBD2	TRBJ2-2	CAIRIEAGGTGELFF	TGTGCCATTCGAATCGAAGCGGGAGGGACCGGGGAGCTGTTTTTT
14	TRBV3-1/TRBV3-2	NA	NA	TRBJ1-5	CASSQMAGNQPQHF	TGTGCCAGCAGCCAAATGGCGGGGAATCAGCCCCAGCATTTT
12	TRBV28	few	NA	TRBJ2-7	CASNSKAGVRYF	TGTGCCAGCAACTCGAAGGCCGGGGTGCGGTACTTC
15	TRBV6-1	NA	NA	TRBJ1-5	CASSDGARVDQPQHF	TGTGCCAGCAGTGATGGGGCAAGGGTCGATCAGCCCCAGCATTTT
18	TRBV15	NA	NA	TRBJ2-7	CATSRDSSELGGSYEQYF	TGTGCCACCAGCAGAGATAGTAGTGAGCTGGGGGGTTCCTACGAGCAGTACTTC
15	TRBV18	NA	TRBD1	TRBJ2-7	CASSPLTGANYEQYF	TGTGCCAGCTCACCATTGACAGGGGCTAACTACGAGCAGTACTTC
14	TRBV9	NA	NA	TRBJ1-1	CASSVVTENTEAFF	TGTGCCAGCAGCGTAGTCACGGAAAACACTGAAGCTTTCTTT
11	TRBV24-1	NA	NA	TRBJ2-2	CATGRTGELFF	TGTGCCACCGGCAGGACCGGGGAGCTGTTTTTT
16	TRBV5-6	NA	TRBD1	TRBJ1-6	CASSLVRDRRYSPLHF	TGTGCCAGCAGCTTAGTTAGGGACAGGCGGTATTCACCCCTCCACTTT
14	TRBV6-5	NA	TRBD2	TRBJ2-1	CASSGTSAYNEQFF	TGTGCCAGCAGCGGGACTAGTGCCTACAATGAGCAGTTCTTC
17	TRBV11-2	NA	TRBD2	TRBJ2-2	CASGIGLAGPRAGELFF	TGTGCCAGCGGGATCGGACTAGCGGGGCCGAGGGCCGGGGAGCTGTTTTTT
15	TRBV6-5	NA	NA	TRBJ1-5	CASSYSVAGNQPQHF	TGTGCCAGCAGTTACTCGGTAGCGGGCAATCAGCCCCAGCATTTT
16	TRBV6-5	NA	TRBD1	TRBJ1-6	CASSYNSAGGNSPLHF	TGTGCCAGCAGTTACAATTCGGCAGGGGGGAATTCACCCCTCCACTTT
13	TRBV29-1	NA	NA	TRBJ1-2	CSAPLRANYGYTF	TGCAGCGCCCCCCTCAGAGCTAACTATGGCTACACCTTC
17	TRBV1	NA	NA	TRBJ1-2	CTSSQGTGLGDDYGYTF	TGCACCAGCAGCCAAGGGACAGGGCTAGGGGATGACTATGGCTACACCTTC
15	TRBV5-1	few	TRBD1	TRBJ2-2	CASSLSTGGTGELFF	TGCGCCAGCAGCTTGTCGACAGGGGGAACCGGGGAGCTGTTTTTT
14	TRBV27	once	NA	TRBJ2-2	CASSLPSNTGELFF	TGTGCCAGCAGTTTGCCTAGTAACACCGGGGAGCTGTTTTTT
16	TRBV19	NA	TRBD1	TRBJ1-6	CASSTTGGPNNSPLHF	TGTGCCAGTAGTACTACAGGGGGCCCGAATAATTCACCCCTCCACTTT
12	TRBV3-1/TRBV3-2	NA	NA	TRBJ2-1	CASRQSRGEQFF	TGTGCCAGCAGGCAGAGTAGAGGTGAGCAGTTCTTC
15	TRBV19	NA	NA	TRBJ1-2	CASSPTDNSLYGYTF	TGTGCCAGTAGTCCAACAGACAACTCCCTCTATGGCTACACCTTC
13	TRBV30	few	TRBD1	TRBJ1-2	CAWSRQGAAGYTF	TGTGCCTGGAGTCGACAGGGGGCGGCTGGCTACACCTTC
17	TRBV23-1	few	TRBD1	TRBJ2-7	CASSQFLPRDSSYEQYF	TGCGCCAGCAGTCAATTCCTTCCAAGGGACAGTTCCTACGAGCAGTACTTC
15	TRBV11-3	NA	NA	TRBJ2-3	CASSPNWGSTDTQYF	TGTGCCAGCAGCCCAAACTGGGGAAGCACAGATACGCAGTATTTT
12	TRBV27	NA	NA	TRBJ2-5	CASSLSGETQYF	TGTGCCAGCAGTTTATCAGGGGAGACCCAGTACTTC
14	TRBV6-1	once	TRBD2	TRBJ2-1	CASSDGGAGNEQFF	TGTGCCAGCAGTGACGGGGGGGCCGGCAATGAGCAGTTCTTC
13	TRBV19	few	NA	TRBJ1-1	CASSIGRNTEAFF	TGTGCCAGTAGTATTGGGAGGAACACTGAAGCTTTCTTT
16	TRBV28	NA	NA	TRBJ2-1	CASSFYGSAPLYEQFF	TGTGCCAGCAGTTTTTACGGGTCCGCCCCACTGTATGAGCAGTTCTTC
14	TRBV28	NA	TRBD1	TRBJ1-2	CASYNTGAYYGYTF	TGTGCCAGCTATAATACAGGGGCCTACTATGGCTACACCTTC
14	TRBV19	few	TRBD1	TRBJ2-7	CASSPGTGTYEQYF	TGTGCCAGTAGTCCCGGGACAGGGACCTACGAGCAGTACTTC
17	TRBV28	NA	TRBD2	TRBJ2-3	CASSLMTSGGPGDTQYF	TGTGCCAGCAGTCTAATGACTAGCGGGGGGCCAGGGGATACGCAGTATTTT
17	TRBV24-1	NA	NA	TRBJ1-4	CATSDSAVSQTNEKLFF	TGTGCCACCAGTGATTCAGCAGTCTCGCAAACTAATGAAAAACTGTTTTTT
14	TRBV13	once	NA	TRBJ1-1	CASSPRYPNTEAFF	TGTGCCAGCAGCCCCCGGTATCCGAACACTGAAGCTTTCTTT
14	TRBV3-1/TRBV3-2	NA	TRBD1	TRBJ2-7	CASSRPDRGNEQYF	TGTGCCAGCAGCCGACCGGACAGGGGGAATGAGCAGTACTTC
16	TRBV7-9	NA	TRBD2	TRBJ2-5	CASSSGAGTNQETQYF	TGTGCCAGCAGCTCCGGAGCGGGAACGAACCAAGAGACCCAGTACTTC